The 22 T cell receptor beta chains listed next were all sequenced from one sample in a study of T-cell memory formation after mild COVID-19. TCRdb independently ran MiXCR on the 5' RACE reads; one entry per CDR3 protein. The sample includes roughly 250,000 distinct CDR3 sequences, around 15% of them seen just once. Sequenced input: PBMCs or a T cell subset sorted from them (not recorded which). Source of these receptors: a man younger than 35 who had mild COVID-19 (a few samples of this study predate the infection). Cell type and time point are not known.

This clonotype has a handful of counts. The gene calls are TRBV28 and TRBJ1-2; D is perhaps TRBD1 (6 bases). Germline-derived CDR1 and CDR2 are MDHEN and SYDVKM. V dropped 8 bases and J dropped 1 base, with 20 bases sitting between them. The CDR3 extends over 16 amino acids. CDR3 sequence reads: CASYSGGLQFNYGYTF. The CDR3 coding sequence is TGTGCCAGCTACTCCGGGGGGCTACAATTTAACTATGGCTACACCTTC.

This clonotype showed up just a few times. V usage is TRBV12-3 or TRBV12-4 and J usage is TRBJ2-1; 13 bases are a match to TRBD2. Germline trimming cut 5 bases from V and 9 bases from J; bases unmatched to any gene: 7. The CDR3 length is 15 residues. The CDR3 DNA reads TGTGCCAGCAGTCCAACTACTAGCGGGGGGGGTGAGCAGTTCTTC. This codes for CASSPTTSGGGEQFF.

This clonotype was seen repeatedly, ten times or more. The V call is TRBV20-1, the J call TRBJ2-4; the D gene is possibly TRBD1 (6 bases). The germline gives CDR1 DFQATT, CDR2 SNEGSKA (reference sequence). CDR3 size: 14 residues. Trimming took 0 bases from V and 2 from J, leaving 8 bases between them. The CDR3 protein is CSAREQGSKNIQYF. DNA for the CDR3: TGCAGTGCTAGAGAACAGGGATCCAAAAACATTCAGTACTTC.

This chain joins TRBV7-2 and TRBJ2-7; 8 nucleotides line up with TRBD1. CDR3 length: 16 residues. Trimming took 5 bases from V and 6 from J; bases not matched to a gene: 15. Germline CDR1 reads SGHTA; CDR2 reads FQGNSA. In DNA, the CDR3 is TGTGCCAGCAGCCCAGTGGCCGGGACAGGTGGAGGCGAGCAGTACTTC. It is translated as CASSPVAGTGGGEQYF.

This clonotype was observed a few times. The chain combines TRBV24-1 with TRBJ2-3; TRBD2 matches 8 bases. This CDR3 region has 14 residues. V gave up 4 bases and J gave up 5 bases; unmatched junction bases: 4. The germline gives CDR1 KGHDR, CDR2 SFDVKD. CDR3 residues: CATSDRRGEDTQYF. CDR3 coding DNA: TGTGCCACCAGTGACCGGCGGGGGGAAGATACGCAGTATTTT.

The CDR3 nucleotides are TGCGCCAGCAGCTTGTCCGCAGGGGGCGCTTCCGGGGAGCTGTTTTTT. Translating it yields CASSLSAGGASGELFF. The chain joins TRBV5-1 to TRBJ2-2; TRBD1 matches at 8 bases. V gave up 1 base and J gave up 6 bases; unmatched junction bases: 8. CDR1 SGHRS and CDR2 YFSETQ come from the germline V gene. This CDR3 is built from 16 residues.

V is TRBV9 and J is TRBJ2-5; 7 nucleotides align to TRBD1. The CDR3 sequence is 16 residues long. Germline values: CDR1 SGDLS, CDR2 YYNGEE. V was pared by 1 base and J by 5 bases, with 11 bases of the junction left unmatched. This chain's CDR3 is CASSVNPQGVMETQYF. The DNA for the CDR3 is TGTGCCAGCAGCGTAAATCCCCAGGGGGTAATGGAGACCCAGTACTTC.

V gene TRBV7-9 combines with J gene TRBJ2-7; D might be TRBD2 (5 bases). The V end lost 1 base, the J end lost 7 bases, and 11 bases lay between the germline ends. CDR1 is SEHNR and CDR2 is FQNEAQ in the germline V gene (reference sequence). The CDR3 consists of 13 residues. Here the CDR3 reads CASSLVGVREQYF. CDR3 in DNA: TGTGCCAGCAGCTTAGTGGGAGTACGGGAGCAGTACTTC. The variable domain in full, with the rest retrieved from reference TRBV7-9 and TRBJ2-7, is DTGVSQNPRHKITKRGQNVTFRCDPISEHNRLYWYRQTLGQGPEFLTYFQNEAQLEKSRLLSDRFSAERPKGSFSTLEIQRTEQGDSAMYLCASSLVGVREQYFGPGTRLTVT.

This clonotype was detected a few times. The rearrangement joins TRBV25-1 to TRBJ2-3, with a weak D call TRBD2 (6 bases). V gave up 2 bases and J gave up 2 bases, with 14 bases separating them. This CDR3 is built from 16 residues. In germline, CDR1 is MGHDK, CDR2 SYGVNS. The CDR3 spells CASSEAKRGNTDTQYF. The CDR3 DNA reads TGTGCCAGCAGTGAAGCGAAACGGGGGAACACAGATACGCAGTATTTT.

This clonotype has a handful of counts. The chain has TRBV3-1 and TRBJ2-1; D tentatively fits TRBD1 or TRBD2 (5 bases each). V lost 4 bases and J 9 bases, leaving 16 bases between the germline ends. The CDR3 spans 14 residues. CDR1 and CDR2 (germline): LGHDT, YNNKEL (reference sequence). CDR3 region: CASSLHWAGSEQFF. The CDR3, as DNA: TGTGCCAGCAGCCTACACTGGGCAGGGAGTGAGCAGTTCTTC.

This clonotype was seen a single time. The rearrangement uses TRBV11-2 and TRBJ1-1, with D tentatively TRBD1 (5 bases). The CDR3 spans 13 residues. The V gene lost 0 bases and the J gene lost 3 bases, with 5 bases spanning the gap. Looked up from germline, CDR1 is SGHAT and CDR2 is FQNNGV. CDR3 sequence reads: CASSLEGDTEAFF. The CDR3 DNA is TGTGCCAGCAGCTTAGAAGGGGACACTGAAGCTTTCTTT. Full variable domain (remainder filled in from reference TRBV11-2 and TRBJ1-1): EAGVAQSPRYKIIEKRQSVAFWCNPISGHATLYWYQQILGQGPKLLIQFQNNGVVDDSQLPKDRFSAERLKGVDSTLKIQPAKLEDSAVYLCASSLEGDTEAFFGQGTRLTVV.

The gene calls are TRBV6-2 or TRBV6-3 and TRBJ2-7; 10 nucleotides agree with TRBD1. The length of the CDR3 is 15 residues. The V gene end was trimmed by 5 bases and the J gene end by 5 bases; junction bases not matched to a gene: 9. In germline, CDR1 is MNHEY, CDR2 SVGEGT. Written as DNA, the CDR3 is TGTGCCAGCAGTGCACGACAGGGGGCATGGGACGAGCAGTACGTC. Translation: CASSARQGAWDEQYV.

This chain connects TRBV20-1 to TRBJ1-6; the D gene is possibly TRBD1 (5 bases). Germline V gives CDR1 DFQATT, CDR2 SNEGSKA (reference sequence). V lost 5 bases and J 2 bases, leaving 13 bases between the germline ends. The CDR3 runs to 15 residues. The CDR3 loop reads CSAAGTDPYNSPLHF. Here the CDR3 DNA reads TGCAGTGCTGCTGGGACTGATCCCTATAATTCACCCCTCCACTTT.

This clonotype was found many times. The V gene is TRBV7-2, the J gene TRBJ2-1; D assignment may be TRBD1 or TRBD2 (6 bases each). This CDR3 comprises 15 residues. Germline CDR1 SGHTA, CDR2 FQGNSA. V gave up 1 base and J gave up 3 bases, with 10 bases separating them. The CDR3 reads CASSLVGGFYNEQFF. As DNA, the CDR3 is TGTGCCAGCAGCTTAGTGGGGGGCTTCTACAATGAGCAGTTCTTC.

The V call is TRBV12-3 or TRBV12-4, the J call TRBJ2-5; no clear D gene. The CDR3 sequence is 13 residues long. The V and J ends lost 6 bases and 5 bases respectively, with 13 bases between them. CDR3 sequence reads: CASRQSWWETQYF. In DNA, the CDR3 is TGTGCCAGCAGACAGAGCTGGTGGGAGACCCAGTACTTC.

The genes are TRBV4-1 and TRBJ1-2; no reliable D call. Trimming stripped 0 bases from V and 5 bases from J, with 7 bases between. Germline CDR1 is MGHRA and CDR2 is YSYEKL. The CDR3 covers 13 residues. The CDR3 loop reads CASSQDIRYGYTF. As DNA, the CDR3 is TGCGCCAGCAGCCAAGATATTCGATATGGCTACACCTTC.

The chain links TRBV19 to TRBJ2-3, with TRBD1 identical over 9 bases. This CDR3 is 16 amino acids long. The V segment lost 6 bases and the J segment 2 bases; nucleotides outside the gene matches: 9. The germline V gene has CDR1 LNHDA and CDR2 SQIVND (reference sequence). The CDR3 protein is CASRQTGTGSTDTQYF. CDR3 sequence (DNA): TGTGCCAGTAGACAGACCGGGACAGGGTCCACAGATACGCAGTATTTT.

The gene calls are TRBV7-2 and TRBJ1-2; 10 nucleotides agree with TRBD1. CDR3 length: 14 amino acids. J lost 8 bases, V lost 7 bases, and 10 bases had no gene match. Germline CDR1 SGHTA, CDR2 FQGNSA. CDR3 protein: CASTNSLTGGGYTF. As DNA, the CDR3 is TGTGCCAGCACAAATAGCTTGACAGGGGGCGGCTACACCTTC. Using reference TRBV7-2 and TRBJ1-2 for the parts outside the CDR3, the full variable domain is GAGVSQSPSNKVTEKGKDVELRCDPISGHTALYWYRQSLGQGLEFLIYFQGNSAPDKSGLPSDRFSAERTGGSVSTLTIQRTQQEDSAVYLCASTNSLTGGGYTFGSGTRLTVV.

This clonotype occurred a few times. The J gene is TRBJ1-1, the V gene TRBV5-1; tentatively, D is TRBD1 (5 bases). V shed 4 bases and J shed 5 bases, with 12 bases lying between them. The germline V gene encodes CDR1 SGHRS and CDR2 YFSETQ. This CDR3 has 13 residues. DNA for the CDR3: TGCGCCAGCAGCGGCTCGACAGAGACTGAAGCTTTCTTT. This sequence encodes CASSGSTETEAFF.

This clonotype has a handful of counts. The CDR3 loop is CASSPSGGSSYEQYV. The CDR3 DNA reads TGTGCCAGCAGCCCTAGCGGGGGAAGCTCCTACGAGCAGTACGTC. V usage is TRBV7-2 and J usage is TRBJ2-7; TRBD2 matches 10 bases. The germline V gene encodes CDR1 SGHTA and CDR2 FQGNSA. The CDR3 is made up of 15 amino acids. V gave up 5 bases and J gave up 0 bases; unmatched junction bases: 4.

This clonotype has a handful of counts. The genes are TRBV7-3 and TRBJ2-3; D gene ambiguous. The CDR3 length is 13 residues. V was pared by 5 bases and J by 0 bases, with 6 bases between. From germline, CDR1 is SGHTA and CDR2 FQGTGA. CDR3 in DNA: TGTGCCAGCAGCCTTTGGAGCACAGATACGCAGTATTTT. Residues: CASSLWSTDTQYF.

This clonotype was found a few times. The CDR3 loop reads CASSDGNYGYTF. CDR3 nucleotide sequence: TGTGCCAGCAGTGATGGGAACTATGGCTACACCTTC. The chain couples TRBV6-5 to TRBJ1-2; D remains ambiguous. The germline gives CDR1 MNHEY, CDR2 SVGAGI. The CDR3 runs to 12 residues. Trimming removed 5 bases from V and 2 bases from J, with 6 bases in between.